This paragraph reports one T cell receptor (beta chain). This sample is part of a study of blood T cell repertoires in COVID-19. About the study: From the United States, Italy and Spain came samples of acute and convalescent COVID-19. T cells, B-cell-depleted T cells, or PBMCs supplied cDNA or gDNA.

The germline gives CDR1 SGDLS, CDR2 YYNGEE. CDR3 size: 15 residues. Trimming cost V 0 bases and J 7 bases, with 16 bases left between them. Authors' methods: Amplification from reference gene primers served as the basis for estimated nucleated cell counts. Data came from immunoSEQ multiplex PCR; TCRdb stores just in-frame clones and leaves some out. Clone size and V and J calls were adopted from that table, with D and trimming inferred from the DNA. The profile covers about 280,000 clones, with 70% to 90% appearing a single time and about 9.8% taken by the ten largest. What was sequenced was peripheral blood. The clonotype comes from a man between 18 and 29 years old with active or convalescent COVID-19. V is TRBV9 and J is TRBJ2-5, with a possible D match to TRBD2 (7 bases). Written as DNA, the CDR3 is TGTGCCAGCAGCGTAGATGGGGGGGCCGGAGGGACCCAGTACTTC. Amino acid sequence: CASSVDGGAGGTQYF.